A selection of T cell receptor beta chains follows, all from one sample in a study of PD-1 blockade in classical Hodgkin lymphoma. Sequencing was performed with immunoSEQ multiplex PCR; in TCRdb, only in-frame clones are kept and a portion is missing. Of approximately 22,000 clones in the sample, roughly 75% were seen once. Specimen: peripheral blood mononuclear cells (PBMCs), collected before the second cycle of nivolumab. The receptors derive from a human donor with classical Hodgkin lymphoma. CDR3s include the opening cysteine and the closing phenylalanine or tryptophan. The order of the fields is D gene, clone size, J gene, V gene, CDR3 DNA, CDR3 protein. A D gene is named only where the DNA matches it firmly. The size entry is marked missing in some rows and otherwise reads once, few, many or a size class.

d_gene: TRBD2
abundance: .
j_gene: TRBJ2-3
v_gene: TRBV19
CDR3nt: TGTGCCAGTAGAACTAGCGGACCCACAGATACGCAGTATTTT
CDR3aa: CASRTSGPTDTQYF

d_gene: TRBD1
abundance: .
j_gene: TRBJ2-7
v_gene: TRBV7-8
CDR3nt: TGTGCCAGCAGCTTAGGCGAGGTAAACAGGGGGCTAACCTACGAGCAGTACTTC
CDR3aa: CASSLGEVNRGLTYEQYF

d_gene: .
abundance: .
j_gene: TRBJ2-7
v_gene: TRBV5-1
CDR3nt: TGCGCCAGCAGCTTTCAAGGGAATCCCTACGAGCAGTACTTC
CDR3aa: CASSFQGNPYEQYF

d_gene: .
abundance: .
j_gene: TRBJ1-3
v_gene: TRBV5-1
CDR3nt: TGCGCCAGCAGCGCAGCATCTGGAAACACCATATATTTT
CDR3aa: CASSAASGNTIYF

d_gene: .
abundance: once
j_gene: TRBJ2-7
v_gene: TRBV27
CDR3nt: TGTGCCAGCAGTCCCTCCCTTGGGGGATCGGGTGGGCAGTACTTC
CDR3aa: CASSPSLGGSGGQYF

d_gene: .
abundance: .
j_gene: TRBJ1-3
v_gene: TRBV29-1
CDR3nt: TGCAGCGTTGGGGGGGCAGGCTCGGGAAACACCATATATTTT
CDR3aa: CSVGGAGSGNTIYF

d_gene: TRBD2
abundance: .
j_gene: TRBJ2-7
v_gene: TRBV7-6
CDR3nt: TGTGCCAGCAGCTTAGTCTCGTCGGGTAGCGGGATAGGAAGCGAGCAGTACTTC
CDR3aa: CASSLVSSGSGIGSEQYF

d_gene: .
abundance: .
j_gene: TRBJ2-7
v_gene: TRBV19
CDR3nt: TGTGCCAGTAGTATATCTTACTCCTACGAGCAGTACTTC
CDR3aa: CASSISYSYEQYF

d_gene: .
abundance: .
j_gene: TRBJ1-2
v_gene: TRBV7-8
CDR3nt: TGTGCCAGCAGCTTATACAGTGTCTATGGCTACACCTTC
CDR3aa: CASSLYSVYGYTF

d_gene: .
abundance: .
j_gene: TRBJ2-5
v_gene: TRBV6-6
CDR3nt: TGTGCCAGCAGTTACCGGGGACTCGGCGAGACCCAGTACTTC
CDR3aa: CASSYRGLGETQYF

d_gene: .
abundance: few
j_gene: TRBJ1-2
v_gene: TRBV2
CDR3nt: TGTGCCACCGAGGAATATAACTATGGCTACACCTTC
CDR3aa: CATEEYNYGYTF

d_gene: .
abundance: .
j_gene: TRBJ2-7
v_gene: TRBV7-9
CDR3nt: TGTGCCAGCAGGGTTCCGGGACCGGGATACGAGCAGTACTTC
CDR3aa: CASRVPGPGYEQYF

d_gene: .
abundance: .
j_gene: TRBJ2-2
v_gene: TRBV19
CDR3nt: TGTGCCAGTAGTGCACGGAGCACCCAGGGCACCGGGGAGCTGTTTTTT
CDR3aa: CASSARSTQGTGELFF

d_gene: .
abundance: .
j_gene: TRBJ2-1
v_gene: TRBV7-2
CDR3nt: TGTGCCAGCAGCCACGACTCCGGGACTTTCAGCGATGAGCAGTTCTTC
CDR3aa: CASSHDSGTFSDEQFF

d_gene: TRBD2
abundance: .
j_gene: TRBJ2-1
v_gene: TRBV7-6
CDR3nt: TGTGCCAGCAGCTTAGTGAAACTAGCGGGAGGTTACAATGAGCAGTTCTTC
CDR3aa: CASSLVKLAGGYNEQFF

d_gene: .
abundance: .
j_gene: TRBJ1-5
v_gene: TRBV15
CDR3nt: TGTGCCACCAGCAGGGGTTTCAGCAATCAGCCCCAGCATTTT
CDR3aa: CATSRGFSNQPQHF

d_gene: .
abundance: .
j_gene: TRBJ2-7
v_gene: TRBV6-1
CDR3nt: TGTGCCAGCAGTCTCGGGGTTACCTACGAGCAGTACTTC
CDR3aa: CASSLGVTYEQYF

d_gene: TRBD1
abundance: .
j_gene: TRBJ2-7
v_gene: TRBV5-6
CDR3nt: TGTGCCAGCAGCTTCAATCCAGGGGGCCCATCCTACGAGCAGTACTTC
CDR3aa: CASSFNPGGPSYEQYF

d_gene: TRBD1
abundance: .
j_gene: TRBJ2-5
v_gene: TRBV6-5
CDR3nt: TGTGCCAGCAGTTACTCGTGGACAGGGGGTGATCAGACCCAGTACTTC
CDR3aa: CASSYSWTGGDQTQYF

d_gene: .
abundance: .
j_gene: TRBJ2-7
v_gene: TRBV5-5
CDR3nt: TGTGCCAGCAGCCGCCGGACGGTCCAATACGAGCAGTACTTC
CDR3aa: CASSRRTVQYEQYF

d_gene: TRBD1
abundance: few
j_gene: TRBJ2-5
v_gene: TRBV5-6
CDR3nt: TGTGCCAGCAGCCTAGGGACAGGAGAAGAGACCCAGTACTTC
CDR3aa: CASSLGTGEETQYF

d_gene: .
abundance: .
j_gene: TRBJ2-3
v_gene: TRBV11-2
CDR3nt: TGTGCCAGCACCGCAGGTGATACGCAGTATTTT
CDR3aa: CASTAGDTQYF

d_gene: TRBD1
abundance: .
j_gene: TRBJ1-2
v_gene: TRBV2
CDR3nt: TGTGCCAGCAGTGATAACAGGGGTGGCTACACCTTC
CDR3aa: CASSDNRGGYTF

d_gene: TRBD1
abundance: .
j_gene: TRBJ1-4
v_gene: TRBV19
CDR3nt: TGTGCCTCAAGCGGGACAGGGAGCGAAAAACTGTTTTTT
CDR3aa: CASSGTGSEKLFF

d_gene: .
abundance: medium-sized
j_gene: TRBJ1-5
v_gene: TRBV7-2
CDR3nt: TGTGCCAGCAGCTCCCAGGCGAATCAGCCCCAGCATTTT
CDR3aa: CASSSQANQPQHF

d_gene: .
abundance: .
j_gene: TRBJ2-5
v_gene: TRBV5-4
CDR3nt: TGTGCCAGCAGCCCGATGCAGGGGATAGCGGAAGAGACCCAGTACTTC
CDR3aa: CASSPMQGIAEETQYF